This TCR beta chain was profiled in a study of control samples from healthy donors and cancer patients. This table comes from immunoSEQ multiplex PCR, and its TCRdb copy is limited to in-frame clones, with some not included. The profile shows just over 150,000 clones, 93% of them singletons. The CDR3 runs to 14 residues. CDR1 and CDR2 (germline): KGHSH, LQKENI. V was shortened by 3 bases and J by 1 base, with 9 bases between the two germline ends. The rearrangement uses TRBV18 and TRBJ2-5, with D possibly being TRBD2 (6 bases). The sequenced sample consisted of blood. The receptor comes from a man aged 45-65 years in good health. CDR3 protein: CASSPRRGQETQYF. Here the CDR3 DNA reads TGTGCCAGCTCACCGCGGCGGGGCCAAGAGACCCAGTACTTC. Combining the CDR3 with reference TRBV18 and TRBJ2-5 gives the whole variable domain NAGVMQNPRHLVRRRGQEARLRCSPMKGHSHVYWYRQLPEEGLKFMVYLQKENIIDESGMPKERFSAEFPKEGPSILRIQQVVRGDSAAYFCASSPRRGQETQYFGPGTRLLVL.